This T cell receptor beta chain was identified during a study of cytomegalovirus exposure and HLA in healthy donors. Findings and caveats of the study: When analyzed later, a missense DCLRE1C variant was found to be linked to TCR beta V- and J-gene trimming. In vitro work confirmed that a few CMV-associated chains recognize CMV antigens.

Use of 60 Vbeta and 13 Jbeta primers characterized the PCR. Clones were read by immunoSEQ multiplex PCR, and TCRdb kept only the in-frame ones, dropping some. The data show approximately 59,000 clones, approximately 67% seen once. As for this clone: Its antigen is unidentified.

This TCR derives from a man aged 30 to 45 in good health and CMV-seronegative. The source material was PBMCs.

The CDR3, as DNA: TGTGCCAGCAGCTTAGCGCGGGCAGGAGGGCTTGCTGGCTACACCTTC. Translating gives CASSLARAGGLAGYTF. The rearrangement uses TRBV7-8 and TRBJ1-2; D remains ambiguous. Trimming left V 0 bases short and J 7 bases short, with 18 bases between. This CDR3 region has 16 residues. The V gene's germline CDR1 is SGHVS and CDR2 FQNEAQ.